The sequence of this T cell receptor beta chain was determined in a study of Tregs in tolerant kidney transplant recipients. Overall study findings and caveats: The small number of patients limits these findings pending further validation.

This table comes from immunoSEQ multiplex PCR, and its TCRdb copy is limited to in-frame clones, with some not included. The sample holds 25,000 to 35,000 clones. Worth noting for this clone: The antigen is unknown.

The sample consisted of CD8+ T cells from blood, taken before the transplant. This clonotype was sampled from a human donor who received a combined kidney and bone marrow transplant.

The sequenced part of the CDR3 DNA is TGCAGCGTCCGCCTAGCGTTCTACGAG. Residues: CSVRLAFYE. The complete CDR3 sequence is CSVRLAFYEQYF. This chain connects TRBV29-1 to TRBJ2-7; D might be TRBD2 (6 bases). Sequencing ends 3 residues short of the CDR3 end; the germline J gene provides the rest. In germline, CDR1 is SQVTM, CDR2 ANQGSEA. V lost 6 bases and J 3 bases, leaving 12 bases between the germline ends. CDR3 size: 12 residues.